This T cell receptor (beta chain) was profiled in a study of cytomegalovirus exposure and HLA in healthy donors. Study results and caveats: A few chains linked to CMV were shown in vitro to be specific for CMV antigens. Reportedly, a later analysis found an Asian-associated ancestry cluster had fewer N-insertions than the roughly 670-donor mean. The study had only CMV serostatus as immune exposure information.

The germline V and J ends were trimmed by 3 bases and 6 bases, with 15 bases remaining between them. Germline V gene data show CDR1 as KGHSH and CDR2 as LQKENI. The CDR3 runs 15 residues. A multiplex PCR was run with 60 Vbeta primers and 13 Jbeta primers. Some clones are missing from TCRdb's copy, which holds only in-frame ones; the method was immunoSEQ multiplex PCR. The sample lists 65,000 or so clones; 60% to 80% were seen once. Details on this clone: The antigen is not known.

The TCR originated in a woman aged 40 to 50 in good health and CMV-seropositive. This sequence joins TRBV18 and TRBJ1-5; TRBD1 might be the D (6 bases). What was sequenced was PBMCs. The chain's CDR3 is CASSPSGGASQPQHF. In nucleotides, the CDR3 is TGTGCCAGCTCACCCAGCGGGGGGGCTTCTCAGCCCCAGCATTTT.